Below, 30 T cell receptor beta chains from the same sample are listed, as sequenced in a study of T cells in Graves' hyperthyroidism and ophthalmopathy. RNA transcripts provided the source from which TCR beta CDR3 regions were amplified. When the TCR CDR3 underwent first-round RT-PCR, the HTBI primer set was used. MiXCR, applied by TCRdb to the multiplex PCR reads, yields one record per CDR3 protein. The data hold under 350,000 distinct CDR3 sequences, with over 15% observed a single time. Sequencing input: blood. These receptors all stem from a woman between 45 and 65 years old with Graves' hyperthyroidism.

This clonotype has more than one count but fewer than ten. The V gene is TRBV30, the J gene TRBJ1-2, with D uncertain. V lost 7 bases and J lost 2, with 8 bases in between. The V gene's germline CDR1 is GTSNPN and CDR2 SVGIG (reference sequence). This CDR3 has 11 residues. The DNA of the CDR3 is TGTGCCTTCTCTGGGAACTATGGCTACACCTTC. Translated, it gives CAFSGNYGYTF.

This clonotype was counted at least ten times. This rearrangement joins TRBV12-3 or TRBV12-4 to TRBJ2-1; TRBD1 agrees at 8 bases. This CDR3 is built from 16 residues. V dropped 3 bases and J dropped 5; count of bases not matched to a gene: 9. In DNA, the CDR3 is TGTGCCAGCAGTTTTACGTTCGGACAGGGAGACAATGAGCAGTTCTTC. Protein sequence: CASSFTFGQGDNEQFF.

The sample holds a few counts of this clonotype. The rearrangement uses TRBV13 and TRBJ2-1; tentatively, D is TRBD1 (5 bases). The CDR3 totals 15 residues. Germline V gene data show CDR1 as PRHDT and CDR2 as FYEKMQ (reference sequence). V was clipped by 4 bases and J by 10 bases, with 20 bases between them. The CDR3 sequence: CASSSTLTVRLEQFF. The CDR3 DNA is TGTGCCAGCAGCTCAACCCTGACAGTCAGGTTGGAGCAGTTCTTC.

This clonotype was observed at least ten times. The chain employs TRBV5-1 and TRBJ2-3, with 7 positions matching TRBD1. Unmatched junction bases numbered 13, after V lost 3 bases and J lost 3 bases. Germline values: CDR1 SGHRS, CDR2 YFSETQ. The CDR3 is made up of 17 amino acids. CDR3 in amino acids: CASSSSPPTGLTDTQYF. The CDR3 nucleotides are TGCGCCAGCAGCTCCTCCCCTCCGACAGGGTTGACAGATACGCAGTATTTT.

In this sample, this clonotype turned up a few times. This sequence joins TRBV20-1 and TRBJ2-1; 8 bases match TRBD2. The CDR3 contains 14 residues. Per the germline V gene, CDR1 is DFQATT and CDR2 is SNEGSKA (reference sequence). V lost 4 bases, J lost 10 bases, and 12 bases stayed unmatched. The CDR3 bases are TGCAGTGCTACCTCCGGGACTAGGACCGGCGAGCAGTTCTTC. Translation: CSATSGTRTGEQFF.

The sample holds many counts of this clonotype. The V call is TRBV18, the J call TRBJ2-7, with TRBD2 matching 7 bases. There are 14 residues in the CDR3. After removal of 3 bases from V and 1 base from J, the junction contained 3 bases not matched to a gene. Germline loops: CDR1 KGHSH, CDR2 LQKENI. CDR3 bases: TGTGCCAGCTCACCCGAAGCGGGGTCCTACGAGCAGTACTTC. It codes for CASSPEAGSYEQYF.

CDR3 nucleotides: TGTGCCAGCAGCCACCCGGGGGGGGGTCTGGCCACTGAAGCTTTCTTT. Its protein is CASSHPGGGLATEAFF. The rearrangement links TRBV4-2 to TRBJ1-1; maybe TRBD1 (5 bases). Germline V gene data show CDR1 as LGHNA and CDR2 as YNFKEQ. The V gene lost 3 bases and the J gene lost 4 bases, with 18 bases spanning the gap. There are 16 residues in the CDR3.

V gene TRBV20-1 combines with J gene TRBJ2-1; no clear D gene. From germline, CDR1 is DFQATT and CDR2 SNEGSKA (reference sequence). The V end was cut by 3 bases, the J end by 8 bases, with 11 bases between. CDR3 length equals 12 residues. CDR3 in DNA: TGCAGTGCTAGGAGGTCCGTCGATGAGCAGTTCTTC. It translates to CSARRSVDEQFF.

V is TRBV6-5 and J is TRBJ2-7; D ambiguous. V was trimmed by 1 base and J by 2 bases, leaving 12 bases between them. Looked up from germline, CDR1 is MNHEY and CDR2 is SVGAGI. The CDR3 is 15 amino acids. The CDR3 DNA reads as TGTGCCAGCAGTTACTTGGCAGTTGCAGCCTACGAGCAGTACGTC. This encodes CASSYLAVAAYEQYV.

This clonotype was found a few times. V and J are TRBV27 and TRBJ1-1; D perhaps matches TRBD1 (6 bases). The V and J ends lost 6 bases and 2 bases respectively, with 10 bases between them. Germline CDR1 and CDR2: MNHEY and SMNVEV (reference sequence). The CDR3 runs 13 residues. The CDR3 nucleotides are TGTGCCAGCAGACAGGGTTTTAACACTGAAGCTTTCTTT. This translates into CASRQGFNTEAFF.

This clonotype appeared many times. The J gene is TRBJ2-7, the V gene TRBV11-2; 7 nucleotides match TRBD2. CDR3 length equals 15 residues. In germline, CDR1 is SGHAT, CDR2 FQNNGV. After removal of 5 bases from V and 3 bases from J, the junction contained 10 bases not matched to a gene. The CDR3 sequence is CASSLGGSGFYEQYF. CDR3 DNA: TGTGCCAGCAGCCTCGGGGGTAGCGGGTTCTACGAGCAGTACTTC.

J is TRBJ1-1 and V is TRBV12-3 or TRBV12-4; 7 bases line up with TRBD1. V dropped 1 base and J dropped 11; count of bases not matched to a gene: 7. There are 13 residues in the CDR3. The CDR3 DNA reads TGTGCCAGCAGTTTAGAGGGGGCGCAGGTTGCTTTCTTT. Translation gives CASSLEGAQVAFF.

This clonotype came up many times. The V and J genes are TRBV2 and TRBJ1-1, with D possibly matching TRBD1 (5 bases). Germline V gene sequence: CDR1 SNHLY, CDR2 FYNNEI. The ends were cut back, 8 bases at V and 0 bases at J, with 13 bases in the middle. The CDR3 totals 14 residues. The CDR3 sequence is CASEGDWMNTEAFF. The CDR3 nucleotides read TGTGCCAGCGAAGGGGATTGGATGAACACTGAAGCTTTCTTT. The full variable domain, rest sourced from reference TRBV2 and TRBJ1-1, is EPEVTQTPSHQVTQMGQEVILRCVPISNHLYFYWYRQILGQKVEFLVSFYNNEISEKSEIFDDQFSVERPDGSNFTLKIRSTKLEDSAMYFCASEGDWMNTEAFFGQGTRLTVV.

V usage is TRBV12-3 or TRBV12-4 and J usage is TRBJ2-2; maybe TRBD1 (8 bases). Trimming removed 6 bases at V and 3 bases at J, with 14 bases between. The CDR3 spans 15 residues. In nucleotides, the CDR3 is TGTGCCAGCAGCCCAACAGGGGGGGACACCGGGGAGCTGTTTTTT. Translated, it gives CASSPTGGDTGELFF.

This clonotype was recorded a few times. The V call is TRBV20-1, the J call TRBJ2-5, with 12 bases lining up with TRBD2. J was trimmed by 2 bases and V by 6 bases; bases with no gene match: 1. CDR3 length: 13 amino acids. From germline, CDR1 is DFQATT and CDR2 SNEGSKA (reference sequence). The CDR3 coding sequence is TGCAGTGCCGGGACTAGCGGGCAAGAGACCCAGTACTTC. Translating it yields CSAGTSGQETQYF.

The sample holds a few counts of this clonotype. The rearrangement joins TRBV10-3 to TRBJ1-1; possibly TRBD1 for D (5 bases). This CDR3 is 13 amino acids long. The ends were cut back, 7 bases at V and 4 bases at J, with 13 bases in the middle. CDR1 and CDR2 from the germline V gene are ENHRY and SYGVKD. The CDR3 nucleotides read TGTGCCATCACCTCCGGAAGGGGCACTGAAGCTTTCTTT. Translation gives CAITSGRGTEAFF.

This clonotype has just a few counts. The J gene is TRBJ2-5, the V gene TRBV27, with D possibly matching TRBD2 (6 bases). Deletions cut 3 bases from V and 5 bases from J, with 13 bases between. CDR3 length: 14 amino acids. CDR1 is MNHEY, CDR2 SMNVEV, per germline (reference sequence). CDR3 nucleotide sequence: TGTGCCAGCAGTTTCACAAGCGGGCGGGAGACCCAGTACTTC. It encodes CASSFTSGRETQYF.

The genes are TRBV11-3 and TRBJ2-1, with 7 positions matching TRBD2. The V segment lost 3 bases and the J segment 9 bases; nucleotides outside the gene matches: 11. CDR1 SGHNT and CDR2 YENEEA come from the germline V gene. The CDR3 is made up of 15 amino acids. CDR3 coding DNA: TGTGCCAGCAGCTTGGGAGGGCCGAGCAGCGGTGAGCAGTTCTTC. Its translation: CASSLGGPSSGEQFF.

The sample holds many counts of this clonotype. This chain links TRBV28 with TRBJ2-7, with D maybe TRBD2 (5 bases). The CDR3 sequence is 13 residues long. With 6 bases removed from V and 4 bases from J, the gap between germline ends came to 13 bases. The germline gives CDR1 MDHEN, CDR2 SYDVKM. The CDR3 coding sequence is TGTGCCAGCAGCTACCCCGGAGGTTACGAGCAGTACTTC. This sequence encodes CASSYPGGYEQYF. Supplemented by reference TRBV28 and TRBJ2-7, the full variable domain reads DVKVTQSSRYLVKRTGEKVFLECVQDMDHENMFWYRQDPGLGLRLIYFSYDVKMKEKGDIPEGYSVSREKKERFSLILESASTNQTSMYLCASSYPGGYEQYFGPGTRLTVT.

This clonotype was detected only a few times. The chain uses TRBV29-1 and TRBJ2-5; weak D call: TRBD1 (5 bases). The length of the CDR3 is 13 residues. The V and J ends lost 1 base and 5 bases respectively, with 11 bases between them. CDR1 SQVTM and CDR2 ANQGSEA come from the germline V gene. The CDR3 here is CSVEGTSKETQYF. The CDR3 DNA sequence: TGCAGCGTTGAAGGGACATCTAAGGAGACCCAGTACTTC.

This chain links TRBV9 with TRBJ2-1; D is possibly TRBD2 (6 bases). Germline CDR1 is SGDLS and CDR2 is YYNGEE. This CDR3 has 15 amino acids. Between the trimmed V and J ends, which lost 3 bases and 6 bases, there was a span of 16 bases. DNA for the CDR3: TGTGCCAGCAGCGCACCCTCTGGCGGGATCAATGAGCAGTTCTTC. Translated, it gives CASSAPSGGINEQFF.

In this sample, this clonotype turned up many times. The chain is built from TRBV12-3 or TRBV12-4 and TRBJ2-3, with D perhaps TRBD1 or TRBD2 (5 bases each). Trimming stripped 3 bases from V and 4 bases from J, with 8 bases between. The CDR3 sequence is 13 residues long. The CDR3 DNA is TGTGCCAGCAGTTTTTCGGGACCAGATACGCAGTATTTT. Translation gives CASSFSGPDTQYF.

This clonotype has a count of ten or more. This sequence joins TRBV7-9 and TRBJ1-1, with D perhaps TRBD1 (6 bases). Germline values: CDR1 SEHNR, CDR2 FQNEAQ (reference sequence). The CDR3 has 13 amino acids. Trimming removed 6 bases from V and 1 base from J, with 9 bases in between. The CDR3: CASRGDTNTEAFF. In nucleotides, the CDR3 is TGTGCCAGCAGAGGGGACACGAACACTGAAGCTTTCTTT.

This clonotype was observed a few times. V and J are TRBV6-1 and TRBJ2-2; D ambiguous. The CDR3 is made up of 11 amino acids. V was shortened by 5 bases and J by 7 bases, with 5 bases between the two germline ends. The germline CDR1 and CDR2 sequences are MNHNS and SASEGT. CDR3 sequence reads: CASSWGGELFF. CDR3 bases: TGTGCCAGCAGTTGGGGCGGGGAGCTGTTTTTT.

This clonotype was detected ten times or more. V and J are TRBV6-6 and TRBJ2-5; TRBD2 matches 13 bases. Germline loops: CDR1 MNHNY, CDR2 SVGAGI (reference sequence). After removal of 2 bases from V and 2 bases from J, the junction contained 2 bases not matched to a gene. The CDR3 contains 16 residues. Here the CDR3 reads CASSYRLAGGQETQYF. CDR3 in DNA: TGTGCCAGCAGTTACCGACTAGCGGGGGGACAAGAGACCCAGTACTTC.

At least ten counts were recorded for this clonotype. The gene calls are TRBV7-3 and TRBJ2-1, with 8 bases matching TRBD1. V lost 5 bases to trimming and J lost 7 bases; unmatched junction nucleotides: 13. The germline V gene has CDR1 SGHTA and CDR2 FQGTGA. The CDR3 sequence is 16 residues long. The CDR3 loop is CASSLSAGTGWNEQFF. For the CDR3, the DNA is TGTGCCAGCAGCCTCTCTGCCGGGACAGGCTGGAATGAGCAGTTCTTC.

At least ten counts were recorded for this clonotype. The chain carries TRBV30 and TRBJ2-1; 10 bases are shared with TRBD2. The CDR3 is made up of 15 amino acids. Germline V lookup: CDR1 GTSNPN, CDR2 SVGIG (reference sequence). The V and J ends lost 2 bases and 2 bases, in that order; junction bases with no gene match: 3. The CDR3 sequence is CAWSPGTSAYNEQFF. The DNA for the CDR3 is TGTGCCTGGAGTCCCGGGACTAGCGCCTACAATGAGCAGTTCTTC.

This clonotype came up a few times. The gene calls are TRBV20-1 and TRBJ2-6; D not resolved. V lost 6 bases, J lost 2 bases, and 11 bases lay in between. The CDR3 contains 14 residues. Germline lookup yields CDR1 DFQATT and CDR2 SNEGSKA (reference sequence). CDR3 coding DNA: TGCAGTGCCCGTCAGGTGGCTGGGGCCAACGTCCTGACTTTC. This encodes CSARQVAGANVLTF.

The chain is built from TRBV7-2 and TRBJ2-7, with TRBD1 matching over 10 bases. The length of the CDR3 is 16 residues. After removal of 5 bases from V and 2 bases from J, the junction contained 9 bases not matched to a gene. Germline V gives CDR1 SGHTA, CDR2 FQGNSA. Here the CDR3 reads CASSPFPGTGAYEQYF. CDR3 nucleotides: TGTGCCAGCAGCCCATTTCCCGGGACAGGGGCCTACGAGCAGTACTTC. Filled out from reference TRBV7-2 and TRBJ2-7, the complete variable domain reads GAGVSQSPSNKVTEKGKDVELRCDPISGHTALYWYRQSLGQGLEFLIYFQGNSAPDKSGLPSDRFSAERTGGSVSTLTIQRTQQEDSAVYLCASSPFPGTGAYEQYFGPGTRLTVT.

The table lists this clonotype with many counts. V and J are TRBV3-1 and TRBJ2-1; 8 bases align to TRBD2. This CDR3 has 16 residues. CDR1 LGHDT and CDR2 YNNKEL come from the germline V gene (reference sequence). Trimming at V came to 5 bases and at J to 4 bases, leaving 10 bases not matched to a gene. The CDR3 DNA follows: TGTGCCAGCAGCAAGGGGCTCCAGCGGGGGTACAATGAGCAGTTCTTC. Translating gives CASSKGLQRGYNEQFF.